This T cell receptor (beta chain) was sequenced during a study of blood T cell repertoires in COVID-19. The wider study: COVID-19 samples, acute and convalescent, were from the United States, Italy and Spain. From T cells, B-cell-depleted T cells, or PBMCs came the material, which was cDNA or gDNA.

Study processing details: By means of reference gene primer amplification, nucleated cell counts were estimated. The protocol was immunoSEQ multiplex PCR, while the TCRdb copy is restricted to in-frame clones and leaves out a portion. V, J and clone size are taken as reported in that table, and D and trimming were inferred from the DNA itself. The data show about 250,000 clones, roughly four fifths seen once. The receptor comes from a woman between 70 and 85 years old with acute or convalescent COVID-19. Sequenced input: peripheral blood.

This CDR3 reads CATSDLLDRTLATNEKLFF. CDR3 sequence (DNA): TGTGCCACCAGTGATTTGCTGGACAGGACCCTTGCAACTAATGAAAAACTGTTTTTT. V and J are TRBV24-1 and TRBJ1-4, with 7 bases that match TRBD1. The V and J ends lost 0 bases and 0 bases, in that order; junction bases with no gene match: 9. CDR3 length equals 19 residues. The germline V gene has CDR1 KGHDR and CDR2 SFDVKD.